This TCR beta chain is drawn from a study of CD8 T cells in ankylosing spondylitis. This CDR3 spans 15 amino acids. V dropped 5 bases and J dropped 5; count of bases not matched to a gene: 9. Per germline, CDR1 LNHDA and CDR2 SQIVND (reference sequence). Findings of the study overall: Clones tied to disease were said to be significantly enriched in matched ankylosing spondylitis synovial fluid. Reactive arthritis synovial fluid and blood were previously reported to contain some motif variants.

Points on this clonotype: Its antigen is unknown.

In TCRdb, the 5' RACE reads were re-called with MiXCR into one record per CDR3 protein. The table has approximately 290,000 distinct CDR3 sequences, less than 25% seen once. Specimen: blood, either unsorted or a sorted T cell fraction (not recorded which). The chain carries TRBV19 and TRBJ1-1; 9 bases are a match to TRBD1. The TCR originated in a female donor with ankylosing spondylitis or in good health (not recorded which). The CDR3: CASSEQGAFGTEAFF. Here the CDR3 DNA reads TGTGCCAGTAGTGAACAGGGGGCCTTCGGAACTGAAGCTTTCTTT.